This entry lists 20 T cell receptor beta chains sequenced from one sample in a study of T cell responses to AZD1222 COVID-19 vaccine. Data came from immunoSEQ multiplex PCR; TCRdb stores just in-frame clones and leaves some out. The data show 80,000 to 100,000 clones, with around nine tenths seen just once and more than 9.5% held by the top ten. The specimen comprised peripheral blood, sampled on day 0 of AZD1222 vaccination. The origin of the receptors is an adult in good health.

The chain is built from TRBV5-1 and TRBJ1-4, with D hard to call. The CDR3 is 13 residues long. From germline, CDR1 is SGHRS and CDR2 YFSETQ. The germline V and J ends were trimmed by 0 bases and 4 bases, with 4 bases remaining between them. The CDR3, as DNA: TGCGCCAGCAGCTTGGAAGATAATGAAAAACTGTTTTTT. This translates into CASSLEDNEKLFF. Drawing the rest from reference TRBV5-1 and TRBJ1-4, the complete variable domain is KAGVTQTPRYLIKTRGQQVTLSCSPISGHRSVSWYQQTPGQGLQFLFEYFSETQRNKGNFPGRFSGRQFSNSRSEMNVSTLELGDSALYLCASSLEDNEKLFFGSGTQLSVL.

The chain uses TRBV27 and TRBJ1-1; no clear D. Germline assignment: CDR1 MNHEY and CDR2 SMNVEV (reference sequence). The CDR3 totals 13 residues. The ends were cut back, 2 bases at V and 2 bases at J, with 6 bases in the middle. In DNA, the CDR3 is TGTGCCAGCAGTTTAGGGAAAAACACTGAAGCTTTCTTT. Translating it yields CASSLGKNTEAFF.

The rearrangement links TRBV19 to TRBJ2-1; 7 positions agree with TRBD1. Trimming at V came to 8 bases and at J to 10 bases, leaving 11 bases not matched to a gene. Germline values: CDR1 LNHDA, CDR2 SQIVND (reference sequence). There are 13 residues in the CDR3. This CDR3 is CASENRGLGEQFF. The DNA for the CDR3 is TGTGCCAGTGAAAACAGGGGTCTGGGCGAGCAGTTCTTC. Variable domain in full (rest from reference TRBV19 and TRBJ2-1): DGGITQSPKYLFRKEGQNVTLSCEQNLNHDAMYWYRQDPGQGLRLIYYSQIVNDFQKGDIAEGYSVSREKKESFPLTVTSAQKNPTAFYLCASENRGLGEQFFGPGTRLTVL.

This clone appeared a single time. The V gene is TRBV28, the J gene TRBJ1-4, with D hard to call. V lost 6 bases to trimming and J lost 8 bases, with 7 bases between them. CDR1 is MDHEN, CDR2 SYDVKM, per germline. The CDR3 consists of 11 residues. This chain's CDR3 is CASRLSEKLFF. DNA for the CDR3: TGTGCCAGCAGACTGAGCGAAAAACTGTTTTTT.

The chain recombines TRBV30 with TRBJ1-6; possibly TRBD1 for D (5 bases). V was trimmed by 3 bases and J by 7 bases, leaving 19 bases between them. There are 16 residues in the CDR3. Germline CDR1 reads GTSNPN; CDR2 reads SVGIG (reference sequence). DNA for the CDR3: TGTGCCTGGAGCGTCTTCTTAGGGACTACGAATTCACCCCTCCACTTT. Its translation: CAWSVFLGTTNSPLHF.

The genes are TRBV7-9 and TRBJ2-2; unclear D gene. Between the trimmed V and J ends, which lost 2 bases and 4 bases, there was a span of 5 bases. Germline CDR1 is SEHNR and CDR2 is FQNEAQ (reference sequence). The CDR3 sequence is 13 residues long. CDR3 sequence: CASSLLATGELFF. The CDR3 region has the DNA TGTGCCAGCAGCTTACTCGCCACCGGGGAGCTGTTTTTT.

This chain uses TRBV10-3 with TRBJ1-5; 10 nucleotides match TRBD1. V lost 8 bases and J lost 4; bases outside the gene matches: 8. The germline gives CDR1 ENHRY, CDR2 SYGVKD. The CDR3 is 15 residues long. CDR3 sequence: CAIGRGQGMNQPQHF. Here the CDR3 DNA reads TGTGCCATCGGGAGGGGACAGGGGATGAATCAGCCCCAGCATTTT.

This clone was seen a handful of times. J is TRBJ1-2 and V is TRBV15; D call uncertain. Deletions cut 4 bases from V and 3 bases from J, with 12 bases between. CDR3 length: 14 amino acids. From germline, CDR1 is LNHNV and CDR2 YYDKDF (reference sequence). CDR3 residues: CATSKGVLDYGYTF. The CDR3 DNA sequence: TGTGCCACCAGCAAGGGCGTTTTAGACTATGGCTACACCTTC.

This clone was found once. The rearrangement joins TRBV18 to TRBJ1-5; 7 bases match TRBD1. Germline assignment: CDR1 KGHSH and CDR2 LQKENI. The CDR3 totals 15 residues. V gave up 3 bases and J gave up 7 bases; unmatched junction bases: 9. This CDR3 reads CASSPTTGTGQPQHF. CDR3 DNA: TGTGCCAGCTCACCGACGACAGGGACGGGGCAGCCCCAGCATTTT.

The CDR3 is CASSPLPLSRGSNQPQHF. The CDR3 DNA reads as TGTGCCAGCTCACCCCTCCCTTTGAGCAGGGGGTCTAATCAGCCCCAGCATTTT. The V call is TRBV18, the J call TRBJ1-5, with 7 bases fitting TRBD1. From germline, CDR1 is KGHSH and CDR2 LQKENI. With V trimmed by 3 bases and J by 4 bases, 15 bases remained unmatched. The CDR3 runs to 18 residues.

The chain combines TRBV7-9 with TRBJ2-7; tentatively, D is TRBD2 (5 bases). The CDR3 is 15 residues long. Trimming left V 4 bases short and J 1 base short, with 14 bases between. Germline CDR1 reads SEHNR; CDR2 reads FQNEAQ (reference sequence). The CDR3 is CASSWPGGQSYEQYF. CDR3 bases: TGTGCCAGCAGCTGGCCGGGCGGGCAGTCCTACGAGCAGTACTTC.

Here the CDR3 DNA reads TGCGCCAGCAGCCAAGTCAGTACCTCCTACAATGAGCAGTTCTTC. Encoded protein: CASSQVSTSYNEQFF. The J gene is TRBJ2-1, the V gene TRBV4-3; D gene unclear. The germline gives CDR1 LGHNA, CDR2 YSLEER. The CDR3 contains 15 residues. Trimming removed 1 base at V and 0 bases at J, with 7 bases between.

This sequence joins TRBV27 and TRBJ1-3; the D gene is possibly TRBD1 (6 bases). The germline V gene encodes CDR1 MNHEY and CDR2 SMNVEV (reference sequence). The V and J ends lost 3 bases and 2 bases respectively, with 11 bases between them. The CDR3 extends over 15 amino acids. CDR3: CASSFRGGPGNTIYF. The CDR3 nucleotides are TGTGCCAGCAGTTTCCGCGGGGGGCCTGGAAACACCATATATTTT.

This clone came up once. The chain has TRBV5-4 and TRBJ2-7, with D perhaps being TRBD1 or TRBD2 (7 bases each). V gave up 0 bases and J gave up 4 bases, with 14 bases separating them. Germline V lookup: CDR1 SGHNT, CDR2 YYREEE (reference sequence). CDR3 length: 15 residues. The CDR3 sequence is CASSLAGGGSYEQYF. The DNA of the CDR3 is TGTGCCAGCAGCTTGGCAGGGGGAGGGTCGTACGAGCAGTACTTC.

The rearrangement links TRBV25-1 to TRBJ1-5; a possible D gene is TRBD1 (6 bases). The V gene's germline CDR1 is MGHDK and CDR2 SYGVNS. With 4 bases removed from V and 7 bases from J, the gap between germline ends came to 11 bases. The CDR3 totals 13 residues. As DNA, the CDR3 is TGTGCCAGCAGTGCGGGGGCCGGCCAGCCCCAGCATTTT. Residues: CASSAGAGQPQHF.

The chain recombines TRBV2 with TRBJ1-2; TRBD1 is a possible D gene (5 bases). V lost 6 bases and J 2 bases, leaving 13 bases between the germline ends. CDR3 length: 14 residues. The germline CDR1 and CDR2 sequences are SNHLY and FYNNEI. CDR3 sequence (DNA): TGTGCCAGCAGATCTCGCGGGGCCAACTATGGCTACACCTTC. Translated: CASRSRGANYGYTF.

The genes are TRBV20-1 and TRBJ2-2; 12 bases fit TRBD2. The CDR3 spans 15 residues. V lost 3 bases and J lost 6; bases outside the gene matches: 5. The V gene's germline CDR1 is DFQATT and CDR2 SNEGSKA (reference sequence). The CDR3 protein is CSASLAGGPSGELFF. CDR3 in DNA: TGCAGTGCTAGTCTAGCGGGAGGGCCTTCCGGGGAGCTGTTTTTT.

This clone has just one count. The rearrangement uses TRBV2 and TRBJ1-6; D unclear. This CDR3 has 11 amino acids. The V gene lost 6 bases and the J gene lost 10 bases, with 7 bases spanning the gap. CDR1 SNHLY and CDR2 FYNNEI come from the germline V gene. CDR3 nucleotide sequence: TGTGCCAGCAGAAGGGAATCACCCCTCCACTTT. Protein: CASRRESPLHF.

In this sample, this clone turned up a few times. The CDR3 DNA follows: TGTGCCAGCAGCCAAGATATAGCAGGGGCCTTTGGGGGTGGCTACACCTTC. As protein: CASSQDIAGAFGGGYTF. The chain carries TRBV3-1 (or the pseudogene TRBV3-2) and TRBJ1-2, with D maybe TRBD1 (6 bases). Trimming shortened V by 0 bases and J by 7 bases, and 21 bases separated the two germline ends. Germline V gene data show CDR1 as LGHDT and CDR2 as YNNKEL (reference sequence). CDR3 length equals 17 residues.

V gene TRBV5-8 combines with J gene TRBJ1-5; 7 nucleotides agree with TRBD1. J gave up 0 bases and V 3 bases, and 3 bases lay outside the gene matches. Per the germline V gene, CDR1 is SGHTS and CDR2 is YDEGEE. This CDR3 region has 15 residues. CDR3 coding DNA: TGTGCCAGCAGCTCGGGACAGTATAGCAATCAGCCCCAGCATTTT. This gives the protein CASSSGQYSNQPQHF.